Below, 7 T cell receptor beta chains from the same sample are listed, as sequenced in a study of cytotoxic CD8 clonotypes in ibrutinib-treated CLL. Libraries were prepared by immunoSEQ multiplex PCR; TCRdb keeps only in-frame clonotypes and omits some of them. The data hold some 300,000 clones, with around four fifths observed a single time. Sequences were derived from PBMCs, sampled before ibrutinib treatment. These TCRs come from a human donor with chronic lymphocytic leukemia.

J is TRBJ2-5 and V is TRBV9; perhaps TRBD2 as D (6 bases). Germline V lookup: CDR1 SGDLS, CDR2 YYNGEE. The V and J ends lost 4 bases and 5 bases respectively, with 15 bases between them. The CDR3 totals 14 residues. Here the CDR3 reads CASSSWEDPETQYF. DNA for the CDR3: TGTGCCAGCAGCTCATGGGAGGACCCGGAGACCCAGTACTTC.

This CDR3 is CASTIGGSTDTQYF. The CDR3 DNA sequence: TGTGCCAGCACCATAGGTGGGAGCACAGATACGCAGTATTTT. The chain couples TRBV6-5 to TRBJ2-3; no reliable D call. The CDR3 spans 14 residues. Trimming left V 7 bases short and J 0 bases short, with 11 bases between. Per germline, CDR1 MNHEY and CDR2 SVGAGI.

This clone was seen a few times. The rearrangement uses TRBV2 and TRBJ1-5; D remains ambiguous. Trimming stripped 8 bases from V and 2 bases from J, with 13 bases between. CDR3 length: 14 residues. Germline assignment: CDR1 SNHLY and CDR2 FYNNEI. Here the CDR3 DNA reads TGTGCCAGCTTTAGGAGGAGTTGCAATCAGCCCCAGCATTTT. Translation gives CASFRRSCNQPQHF.

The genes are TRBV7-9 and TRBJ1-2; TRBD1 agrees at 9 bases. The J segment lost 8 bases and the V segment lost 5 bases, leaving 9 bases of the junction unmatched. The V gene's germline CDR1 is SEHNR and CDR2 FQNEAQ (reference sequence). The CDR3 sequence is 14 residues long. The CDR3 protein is CASSVQGAADGYTF. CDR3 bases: TGTGCCAGCAGCGTACAGGGGGCCGCGGACGGCTACACCTTC.

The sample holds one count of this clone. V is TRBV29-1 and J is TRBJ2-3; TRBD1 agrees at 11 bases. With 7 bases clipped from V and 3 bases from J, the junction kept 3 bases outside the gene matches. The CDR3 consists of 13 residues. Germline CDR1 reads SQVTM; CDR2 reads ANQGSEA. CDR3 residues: CSGGTGGTDTQYF. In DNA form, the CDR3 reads TGCAGCGGTGGGACAGGGGGAACAGATACGCAGTATTTT.

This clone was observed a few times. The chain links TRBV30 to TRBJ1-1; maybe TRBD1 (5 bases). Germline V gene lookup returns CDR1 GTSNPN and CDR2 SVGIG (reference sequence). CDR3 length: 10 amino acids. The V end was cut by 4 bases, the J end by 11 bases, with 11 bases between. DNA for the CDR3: TGTGCCTGGAACCAGGGTCGGGCTTTCTTT. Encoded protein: CAWNQGRAFF.

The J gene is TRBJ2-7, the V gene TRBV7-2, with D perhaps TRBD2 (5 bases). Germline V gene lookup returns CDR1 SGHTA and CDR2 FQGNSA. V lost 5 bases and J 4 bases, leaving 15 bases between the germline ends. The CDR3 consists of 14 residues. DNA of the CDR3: TGTGCCAGCAGCCGCTGGTGGGAGAGTTACGAGCAGTACTTC. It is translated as CASSRWWESYEQYF.